This T cell receptor (beta chain) was recorded in a study of shared clonotypes between healthy human individuals. Trimming took off 7 bases at V and 3 bases at J, with 16 bases between the two ends. The CDR3 runs to 14 residues. Germline V lookup: CDR1 SEHNR, CDR2 FQNEAQ (reference sequence). Combining CD45RO+ cells with CCR7-negative CD45RA+ TemRA cells gave CD8 memory. Generated by immunoSEQ multiplex PCR, the TCRdb table keeps only in-frame clones and is missing some. The sample has a few hundred thousand clones; around 86% are singletons. The receptor was isolated from a man younger than 30 in good health. The rearrangement links TRBV7-9 to TRBJ2-7; tentative D call: TRBD1 (6 bases). The sequenced sample was memory CD8+ T cells sorted from blood. Subset here: CD45RO+ cells pooled with CCR7-negative TemRA cells. DNA of the CDR3: TGTGCCAGCACCCCTGAGGACAGAGTCTACGAGCAGTACTTC. Amino acids: CASTPEDRVYEQYF.